The 32 T cell receptor beta chains below all came from one sample that was sequenced in a study of T cell responses to AZD1222 COVID-19 vaccine. Profiling relied on immunoSEQ multiplex PCR, and the TCRdb table lists in-frame clones only, not all of them. The sample has 75,000 to 95,000 clones; about 88% are singletons. Sequences were derived from peripheral blood, sampled on day 0 of AZD1222 vaccination. The receptor source for this set is an adult in good health.

The chain joins TRBV5-1 to TRBJ2-7; tentative D call: TRBD2 (6 bases). V gave up 0 bases and J gave up 0 bases, with 10 bases separating them. Germline assignment: CDR1 SGHRS and CDR2 YFSETQ. The CDR3 is 15 amino acids. In DNA, the CDR3 is TGCGCCAGCAGCTTGGCGGGAGAAAGCTCCTACGAGCAGTACTTC. It yields the protein CASSLAGESSYEQYF. The variable domain in full, completed from reference TRBV5-1 and TRBJ2-7, reads KAGVTQTPRYLIKTRGQQVTLSCSPISGHRSVSWYQQTPGQGLQFLFEYFSETQRNKGNFPGRFSGRQFSNSRSEMNVSTLELGDSALYLCASSLAGESSYEQYFGPGTRLTVT.

The chain combines TRBV6-5 with TRBJ1-1, with D tentatively TRBD1 (6 bases). V gave up 8 bases and J gave up 4 bases, with 17 bases separating them. Germline CDR1 is MNHEY and CDR2 is SVGAGI. The CDR3 has 14 residues. The CDR3 nucleotides read TGTGCCAGCCAGGACAGTTTCAACCCCACTGAAGCTTTCTTT. Translated: CASQDSFNPTEAFF.

This chain joins TRBV5-6 and TRBJ1-1, with D hard to call. Trimming took off 2 bases at V and 5 bases at J, with 19 bases between the two ends. The CDR3 has 16 residues. CDR1 is SGHDT and CDR2 is YYEEEE in the germline V gene. CDR3 nucleotides: TGTGCCAGCAGCTTTAACCGGGAAAATAGTTGGACTGAAGCTTTCTTT. This sequence encodes CASSFNRENSWTEAFF.

The chain has TRBV6-2 or TRBV6-3 and TRBJ1-2; the D gene is possibly TRBD1 (5 bases). Germline V gene data show CDR1 as MNHEY and CDR2 as SVGEGT. This CDR3 is 13 amino acids long. V was pared by 4 bases and J by 4 bases, with 10 bases between. Written as DNA, the CDR3 is TGTGCCAGCAGTTGGGGCGGTTCCTATGGCTACACCTTC. It encodes CASSWGGSYGYTF.

About this clone: In the same sample, other DNA sequences code for this CDR3. J is TRBJ2-1 and V is TRBV5-4; 9 nucleotides match TRBD1. The CDR3 is 15 amino acids. The junction had 3 bases not matched to a gene; V was cut back by 4 bases and J by 1 base. Germline CDR1 and CDR2: SGHNT and YYREEE (reference sequence). CDR3 DNA: TGTGCCAGCAGCCCGGGACAGGGTTCCTACAATGAGCAGTTCTTC. Protein sequence: CASSPGQGSYNEQFF.

The chain recombines TRBV18 with TRBJ1-1; no clear D gene. CDR3 size: 14 residues. V was trimmed by 3 bases and J by 0 bases, leaving 8 bases between them. Germline CDR1 is KGHSH and CDR2 is LQKENI. The CDR3: CASSPSALNTEAFF. For the CDR3, the DNA is TGTGCCAGCTCACCCTCAGCCTTGAACACTGAAGCTTTCTTT. Full variable domain (rest looked up from reference TRBV18 and TRBJ1-1): NAGVMQNPRHLVRRRGQEARLRCSPMKGHSHVYWYRQLPEEGLKFMVYLQKENIIDESGMPKERFSAEFPKEGPSILRIQQVVRGDSAAYFCASSPSALNTEAFFGQGTRLTVV.

This rearrangement joins TRBV7-9 to TRBJ2-5, with 7 nucleotides matching TRBD1. This CDR3 has 17 residues. J gave up 1 base and V 5 bases, and 13 bases lay outside the gene matches. The germline gives CDR1 SEHNR, CDR2 FQNEAQ (reference sequence). CDR3 sequence: CASSTRDSGSLQETQYF. As DNA, the CDR3 is TGTGCCAGCAGCACCCGGGACAGTGGATCCCTCCAAGAGACCCAGTACTTC.

This rearrangement joins TRBV15 to TRBJ1-3; no definite D call. Per germline, CDR1 LNHNV and CDR2 YYDKDF (reference sequence). The germline V and J ends were trimmed by 5 bases and 0 bases, with 8 bases remaining between them. This CDR3 spans 14 amino acids. CDR3 amino acids: CATSGQDSGNTIYF. The DNA of the CDR3 is TGTGCCACCAGCGGGCAGGACTCTGGAAACACCATATATTTT.

V gene TRBV19 combines with J gene TRBJ2-2; D is perhaps TRBD2 (7 bases). Trimming took 3 bases from V and 3 from J, leaving 14 bases between them. The CDR3 is 16 amino acids. Germline assignment: CDR1 LNHDA and CDR2 SQIVND (reference sequence). The CDR3 sequence is CASSINGGGDTGELFF. In DNA form, the CDR3 reads TGTGCCAGTAGTATCAATGGCGGGGGCGACACCGGGGAGCTGTTTTTT. Filled out from reference TRBV19 and TRBJ2-2, the complete variable domain reads DGGITQSPKYLFRKEGQNVTLSCEQNLNHDAMYWYRQDPGQGLRLIYYSQIVNDFQKGDIAEGYSVSREKKESFPLTVTSAQKNPTAFYLCASSINGGGDTGELFFGEGSRLTVL.

V and J are TRBV7-2 and TRBJ2-3; D is ambiguous. This CDR3 region has 14 residues. Trimming took 8 bases from V and 6 from J, leaving 18 bases between them. Germline lookup yields CDR1 SGHTA and CDR2 FQGNSA. In nucleotides, the CDR3 is TGTGCCAGCCACCCTTGGGGTTTAGGGGATACGCAGTATTTT. This encodes CASHPWGLGDTQYF.

The rearrangement joins TRBV4-2 to TRBJ1-4, with no clear D. CDR1 and CDR2 (germline): LGHNA, YNFKEQ. V was cut by 0 bases and J by 8 bases, with 4 bases left in between. This CDR3 contains 12 residues. The CDR3 DNA follows: TGTGCCAGCAGCCAAGAGAGCGAAAAACTGTTTTTT. This codes for CASSQESEKLFF.

The gene calls are TRBV5-1 and TRBJ1-1; D gene unclear. With 3 bases removed from V and 2 bases from J, the gap between germline ends came to 23 bases. The CDR3 spans 18 residues. Germline CDR1 is SGHRS and CDR2 is YFSETQ. CDR3: CASSSPGQAVNHNTEAFF. CDR3 coding DNA: TGCGCCAGCAGCTCTCCCGGTCAGGCCGTAAACCACAACACTGAAGCTTTCTTT.

The rearrangement links TRBV5-5 to TRBJ1-2; the D gene is possibly TRBD1 (5 bases). Germline V gene lookup returns CDR1 SGHKS and CDR2 YYEKEE (reference sequence). Trimming removed 2 bases from V and 5 bases from J, with 10 bases in between. The CDR3 runs to 13 residues. The chain's CDR3 is CASSLQDTYGYTF. The CDR3 region has the DNA TGTGCCAGCAGCTTACAGGATACATATGGCTACACCTTC.

V gene TRBV4-2 combines with J gene TRBJ2-3, with D possibly matching TRBD2 (7 bases). V lost 4 bases, J lost 7 bases, and 18 bases lay in between. The length of the CDR3 is 15 residues. In germline, CDR1 is LGHNA, CDR2 YNFKEQ. The CDR3 loop reads CASSPGGGAGNTQYF. CDR3 DNA sequence: TGTGCCAGCAGCCCTGGAGGGGGGGCTGGGAATACGCAGTATTTT.

V and J are TRBV7-2 and TRBJ2-5, with D uncertain. Germline V CDR1 and CDR2: SGHTA, FQGNSA. The V and J ends lost 3 bases and 5 bases respectively, with 13 bases between them. The CDR3 totals 14 residues. The CDR3 region is CASSFAFLGETQYF. CDR3 sequence (DNA): TGTGCCAGCAGCTTTGCTTTTCTTGGGGAGACCCAGTACTTC.

This clone was detected only once. V usage is TRBV11-2 and J usage is TRBJ1-2; TRBD1 matches at 8 bases. In germline, CDR1 is SGHAT, CDR2 FQNNGV. The V segment lost 5 bases and the J segment 10 bases; nucleotides outside the gene matches: 9. This CDR3 contains 13 residues. The CDR3, as DNA: TGTGCCAGCAGCCTCCTGGGACAGGCGGTCTACACCTTC. Translated: CASSLLGQAVYTF.

The V gene is TRBV19, the J gene TRBJ2-1, with TRBD1 matching 9 bases. The CDR3 length is 12 residues. Per germline, CDR1 LNHDA and CDR2 SQIVND (reference sequence). With 8 bases clipped from V and 9 bases from J, the junction kept 5 bases outside the gene matches. In nucleotides, the CDR3 is TGTGCCAGTCGGACAGGGGCGGTTGAGCAGTTCTTC. Protein product: CASRTGAVEQFF.

This clone is a singleton in its sample. The genes are TRBV5-1 and TRBJ2-5, with 10 bases identical to TRBD2. Per germline, CDR1 SGHRS and CDR2 YFSETQ. This CDR3 spans 15 amino acids. Germline trimming cut 0 bases from V and 3 bases from J; bases unmatched to any gene: 2. The CDR3 protein is CASSLALAGEETQYF. In DNA form, the CDR3 reads TGCGCCAGCAGCTTGGCGCTAGCGGGGGAAGAGACCCAGTACTTC. Supplemented by reference TRBV5-1 and TRBJ2-5, the full variable domain reads KAGVTQTPRYLIKTRGQQVTLSCSPISGHRSVSWYQQTPGQGLQFLFEYFSETQRNKGNFPGRFSGRQFSNSRSEMNVSTLELGDSALYLCASSLALAGEETQYFGPGTRLLVL.

V and J are TRBV6-4 and TRBJ2-1; TRBD2 matches at 8 bases. Germline-derived CDR1 and CDR2 are MRHNA and SNTAGT. J was trimmed by 3 bases and V by 6 bases; bases with no gene match: 10. The CDR3 has 16 amino acids. CDR3 coding DNA: TGTGCCAGCAGCCTGAGAGCGGGGGCCAACTACAATGAGCAGTTCTTC. Translated, it gives CASSLRAGANYNEQFF.

The V and J genes are TRBV29-1 and TRBJ1-2; 7 nucleotides line up with TRBD1. V was clipped by 3 bases and J by 8 bases; unmatched bases: 6. The CDR3 loop spans 12 amino acids. Germline lookup yields CDR1 SQVTM and CDR2 ANQGSEA. CDR3 in amino acids: CSVEGTADGYTF. The CDR3 DNA sequence: TGCAGCGTTGAGGGGACAGCGGACGGCTACACCTTC.

With respect to this clone: One end of the junction varies from germline; a read error may be responsible. In DNA form, the CDR3 reads TGTGCCAGCAGACAAGGGACGAACAACAGGGGGCGTAATACCGGGGAGCTGTTTTTT. Amino acids: CASRQGTNNRGRNTGELFF. The chain uses TRBV3-1 (or the pseudogene TRBV3-2) and TRBJ2-2, with 9 bases matching TRBD1. The germline gives CDR1 LGHDT, CDR2 YNNKEL (reference sequence). The CDR3 is 19 amino acids.

J is TRBJ1-1 and V is TRBV6-5; 7 bases are a match to TRBD1. Germline V gene lookup returns CDR1 MNHEY and CDR2 SVGAGI. Losses at the gene ends were 6 bases for V and 4 bases for J; bases not matched to a gene: 11. CDR3 size: 15 residues. CDR3 nucleotide sequence: TGTGCCAGCAGCGAGGATATAGGGGGCCCCACTGAAGCTTTCTTT. This translates into CASSEDIGGPTEAFF.

The chain's CDR3 is CASSSPGETQYF. CDR3 nucleotides: TGTGCCAGCAGCTCCCCGGGTGAGACCCAGTACTTC. The chain recombines TRBV7-9 with TRBJ2-5; D unclear. V gave up 4 bases and J gave up 5 bases, with 8 bases separating them. The germline gives CDR1 SEHNR, CDR2 FQNEAQ (reference sequence). This CDR3 has 12 amino acids.

The V call is TRBV3-1 (or the pseudogene TRBV3-2), the J call TRBJ2-7; D ambiguous. CDR1 and CDR2 from the germline V gene are LGHDT and YNNKEL (reference sequence). V was trimmed by 1 base and J by 7 bases, leaving 8 bases between them. This CDR3 has 12 amino acids. The CDR3 region is CASSQGLGEQYF. CDR3 nucleotide sequence: TGTGCCAGCAGCCAAGGTCTTGGAGAGCAGTACTTC.

As DNA, the CDR3 is TGTGCCAGCAATCGACAGGGGGAAAATGAGCAGTTCTTC. Translating it yields CASNRQGENEQFF. This chain uses TRBV6-5 with TRBJ2-1; 9 bases are shared with TRBD1. Trimming cost V 7 bases and J 7 bases; bases outside gene matches: 5. CDR1 is MNHEY, CDR2 SVGAGI, per germline. This CDR3 has 13 residues.

The J gene is TRBJ2-2, the V gene TRBV5-1; 8 nucleotides align to TRBD1. The J segment lost 2 bases and the V segment lost 3 bases, leaving 3 bases of the junction unmatched. Germline assignment: CDR1 SGHRS and CDR2 YFSETQ. The CDR3 is made up of 15 amino acids. CDR3 sequence (DNA): TGCGCCAGCAGCTCTCAGGGGGCCAACACCGGGGAGCTGTTTTTT. This encodes CASSSQGANTGELFF.

V is TRBV9 and J is TRBJ2-7; tentatively, D is TRBD1 (5 bases). The V and J ends lost 3 bases and 3 bases respectively, with 13 bases between them. The length of the CDR3 is 14 residues. Germline V lookup: CDR1 SGDLS, CDR2 YYNGEE. CDR3 sequence (DNA): TGTGCCAGCAGCGAGGGCAGGGCCAACTACGAGCAGTACTTC. Residues: CASSEGRANYEQYF. Supplemented by reference TRBV9 and TRBJ2-7, the full variable domain reads DSGVTQTPKHLITATGQRVTLRCSPRSGDLSVYWYQQSLDQGLQFLIQYYNGEERAKGNILERFSAQQFPDLHSELNLSSLELGDSALYFCASSEGRANYEQYFGPGTRLTVT.

With regard to this clone: Compared with germline, one end of the junction differs, possibly owing to a read error. This rearrangement joins TRBV13 to TRBJ2-3; 10 bases align to TRBD1. The CDR3 is 15 residues long. Germline CDR1 PRHDT, CDR2 FYEKMQ (reference sequence). The CDR3 region has the DNA TGTGCCAGCAGCTTTGGACAGGGGGGCACGGATACGCAGTATTTT. As protein: CASSFGQGGTDTQYF.

This sequence joins TRBV15 and TRBJ1-2, with 8 bases identical to TRBD1. Germline CDR1 is LNHNV and CDR2 is YYDKDF (reference sequence). This CDR3 comprises 15 residues. V shed 4 bases and J 4 bases; nucleotides not matched to a gene: 8. The CDR3 DNA follows: TGTGCCACCAGCACTGACAGGGGCCTGAGCTATGGCTACACCTTC. The encoded protein is CATSTDRGLSYGYTF.

This clone was observed a single time. V and J are TRBV5-4 and TRBJ1-3; 9 nucleotides match TRBD1. This CDR3 is built from 16 residues. The germline V gene encodes CDR1 SGHNT and CDR2 YYREEE (reference sequence). J was trimmed by 8 bases and V by 4 bases; bases with no gene match: 13. In DNA, the CDR3 is TGTGCCAGCAGCGATCGACAGGGGGGTAGCTGGGACACCATATATTTT. This codes for CASSDRQGGSWDTIYF.

The chain recombines TRBV19 with TRBJ1-2; D is ambiguous. V was clipped by 9 bases and J by 8 bases, with 19 bases between them. Germline values: CDR1 LNHDA, CDR2 SQIVND (reference sequence). This CDR3 contains 13 residues. The CDR3 is CASEPPSTRGYTF. CDR3 in DNA: TGTGCCAGCGAACCCCCTTCGACTCGGGGCTACACCTTC. The full variable domain, in which reference TRBV19 and TRBJ1-2 provide the parts outside the CDR3, is DGGITQSPKYLFRKEGQNVTLSCEQNLNHDAMYWYRQDPGQGLRLIYYSQIVNDFQKGDIAEGYSVSREKKESFPLTVTSAQKNPTAFYLCASEPPSTRGYTFGSGTRLTVV.

V gene TRBV7-8 combines with J gene TRBJ1-3; TRBD1 might be the D (5 bases). Trimming cost V 5 bases and J 4 bases, with 15 bases left between them. This CDR3 contains 15 residues. Germline CDR1 reads SGHVS; CDR2 reads FQNEAQ. Here the CDR3 DNA reads TGTGCCAGCAGCCGAGATGGGGGGAACGGAAACACCATATATTTT. Protein sequence: CASSRDGGNGNTIYF.